Below are 28 T cell receptor beta chains sequenced from a single sample in a study of beta chain features in type 1 diabetes. Expressed TCRB transcripts were sequenced because the isolated RNA had all been reverse transcribed beforehand. Produced via immunoSEQ multiplex PCR; TCRdb's table is partial and in-frame only. Of about 260,000 clones in the sample, roughly 24% were seen once. These TCRs' antigens remain unknown. Study results and limitations: For Type 1 diabetes patients, all four CD4+ subsets carried TCRB CDR3s that were moderately but significantly shorter.

Material: naive CD4+ T cells from blood. All receptors come from a woman in her twenties or thirties with type 1 diabetes.

This clone was seen only a few times. The rearrangement joins TRBV6-5 to TRBJ2-3; 9 bases agree with TRBD1. The CDR3 contains 15 residues. The ends lost 7 bases at V and 2 bases at J; junction bases unmatched: 7. CDR1 and CDR2 (germline): MNHEY, SVGAGI. CDR3 in DNA: TGTGCCAGCAAGAGAGACAGGGGGACCACAGATACGCAGTATTTT. Protein product: CASKRDRGTTDTQYF.

The chain carries TRBV6-6 and TRBJ1-4, with TRBD1 matching 10 bases. V shed 3 bases, J shed 6 bases, and the junction held 1 base outside the gene matches. The CDR3 has 14 amino acids. Germline CDR1 reads MNHNY; CDR2 reads SVGAGI (reference sequence). The CDR3 DNA reads as TGTGCCAGCAGTTATGGGACAGGGGATGAAAAACTGTTTTTT. Translated, it gives CASSYGTGDEKLFF.

The V gene is TRBV5-1, the J gene TRBJ2-1, with D possibly TRBD1 on 5 matching bases. V was cut by 0 bases and J by 4 bases, with 11 bases left in between. CDR1 and CDR2 from the germline V gene are SGHRS and YFSETQ. This CDR3 region has 15 residues. CDR3 region: CASSLVDDSYNEQFF. In nucleotides, the CDR3 is TGCGCCAGCAGCTTGGTGGACGACAGTTACAATGAGCAGTTCTTC.

This clone was counted between two and nine times. The V and J genes are TRBV6-1 and TRBJ2-7; 7 positions agree with TRBD1. V trimming: 4 bases; J trimming: 6 bases; junction bases outside the gene matches: 9. This CDR3 comprises 14 residues. Germline CDR1 reads MNHNS; CDR2 reads SASEGT. In DNA, the CDR3 is TGTGCCAGCAGTGGCCAGACAGGGTTGGTCGAGCAGTACTTC. Encoded protein: CASSGQTGLVEQYF.

V usage is TRBV2 and J usage is TRBJ1-2; a weak D match, TRBD1 (6 bases). Germline CDR1 and CDR2: SNHLY and FYNNEI. V lost 11 bases and J 2 bases, leaving 18 bases between the germline ends. The CDR3 is made up of 14 amino acids. CDR3 protein: CASPAGTLNYGYTF. In DNA form, the CDR3 reads TGTGCCTCCCCGGCCGGGACACTAAACTATGGCTACACCTTC.

With regard to this clone: This same CDR3 is encoded by further DNA sequences in the sample. V is TRBV30 and J is TRBJ1-1; TRBD1 might be the D (6 bases). The V end lost 3 bases, the J end lost 0 bases, and 8 bases lay between the germline ends. This CDR3 comprises 13 residues. Germline CDR1 reads GTSNPN; CDR2 reads SVGIG (reference sequence). The CDR3 protein is CAWRQGLNTEAFF. CDR3 nucleotides: TGTGCCTGGAGGCAGGGGTTGAACACTGAAGCTTTCTTT.

The chain recombines TRBV5-1 with TRBJ2-1; 11 nucleotides align to TRBD2. With V trimmed by 4 bases and J by 7 bases, 19 bases remained unmatched. The CDR3 is made up of 19 amino acids. In germline, CDR1 is SGHRS, CDR2 YFSETQ. CDR3 loop: CASSANTLIAGGPRNEQFF. In nucleotides, the CDR3 is TGCGCCAGCAGCGCAAACACCCTGATAGCGGGAGGGCCGAGGAATGAGCAGTTCTTC.

In this sample, this clone turned up a few times. J is TRBJ2-2 and V is TRBV5-4; 7 nucleotides align to TRBD2. The CDR3 contains 15 residues. Unmatched junction bases numbered 7, after V lost 7 bases and J lost 1 base. Germline CDR1 reads SGHNT; CDR2 reads YYREEE (reference sequence). The chain's CDR3 is CASASPGGNTGELFF. CDR3 nucleotide sequence: TGTGCCAGCGCATCGCCGGGGGGGAACACCGGGGAGCTGTTTTTT.

Note on this clone: The junction and the germline gene differ at one end; a read error may be behind it. The chain joins TRBV7-7 to TRBJ2-7, with 11 bases fitting TRBD2. Germline assignment: CDR1 SSHAT and CDR2 FNYEAQ (reference sequence). The CDR3 sequence is 15 residues long. DNA of the CDR3: TGTGCTAGCAGCTTAGGGACTAGCGGCTCCTACGAGCAGTACTTC. It is translated as CASSLGTSGSYEQYF.

The rearrangement uses TRBV27 and TRBJ2-3, with 9 bases matching TRBD2. This CDR3 contains 13 residues. The V segment lost 7 bases and the J segment 6 bases; nucleotides outside the gene matches: 5. CDR1 and CDR2 from the germline V gene are MNHEY and SMNVEV (reference sequence). CDR3 in amino acids: CASKGGRADTQYF. CDR3 sequence (DNA): TGTGCCAGCAAAGGCGGGAGGGCCGATACGCAGTATTTT.

This clone turned up a few times. The gene calls are TRBV5-4 and TRBJ2-1; D not certain. This CDR3 is built from 15 residues. The germline gives CDR1 SGHNT, CDR2 YYREEE (reference sequence). V was clipped by 1 base and J by 0 bases, with 8 bases between them. The CDR3 nucleotides are TGTGCCAGCAGCTTGAACCCCAGCTCCTACAATGAGCAGTTCTTC. This codes for CASSLNPSSYNEQFF.

This clone came up a few times. The V call is TRBV11-1, the J call TRBJ2-7; TRBD1 might be the D (6 bases). Trimming shortened V by 0 bases and J by 3 bases, and 12 bases separated the two germline ends. The germline V gene encodes CDR1 SGHAT and CDR2 FQDESV (reference sequence). This CDR3 region has 15 residues. CDR3 coding DNA: TGTGCCAGCAGCTTAGCGTCGCTGACAGGCTACGAGCAGTACTTC. Its protein is CASSLASLTGYEQYF.

The chain joins TRBV4-1 to TRBJ2-7, with D possibly matching TRBD1 (5 bases). Per the germline V gene, CDR1 is MGHRA and CDR2 is YSYEKL. The CDR3 consists of 14 residues. Trimming shortened V by 2 bases and J by 3 bases, and 11 bases separated the two germline ends. The CDR3 region is CASSQYRQGYEQYF. CDR3 DNA sequence: TGCGCCAGCAGCCAATATCGGCAGGGCTACGAGCAGTACTTC.

The table lists this clone with a few counts. This chain joins TRBV30 and TRBJ2-1, with D possibly being TRBD1 (6 bases). V was clipped by 7 bases and J by 4 bases, with 11 bases between them. The V gene's germline CDR1 is GTSNPN and CDR2 SVGIG (reference sequence). The CDR3 has 12 residues. The CDR3 DNA reads TGTGCCTTGGACGGACAGTACAATGAGCAGTTCTTC. Its protein product is CALDGQYNEQFF.

The chain joins TRBV7-3 to TRBJ2-1; 10 nucleotides match TRBD2. This CDR3 spans 15 amino acids. CDR1 SGHTA and CDR2 FQGTGA come from the germline V gene. V was clipped by 5 bases and J by 3 bases; unmatched bases: 4. CDR3 nucleotide sequence: TGTGCCAGCAGCACGCGACTAGCGGGCTACAATGAGCAGTTCTTC. This translates into CASSTRLAGYNEQFF.

Only a few counts were recorded for this clone. The rearrangement joins TRBV9 to TRBJ1-2, with TRBD1 matching over 11 bases. The CDR3 length is 15 residues. V shed 0 bases, J shed 3 bases, and the junction held 1 base outside the gene matches. CDR1 is SGDLS, CDR2 YYNGEE, per germline. CDR3 protein: CASSVGTGGDYGYTF. The CDR3 region has the DNA TGTGCCAGCAGCGTAGGGACAGGGGGCGACTATGGCTACACCTTC. Variable domain in full (rest from reference TRBV9 and TRBJ1-2): DSGVTQTPKHLITATGQRVTLRCSPRSGDLSVYWYQQSLDQGLQFLIQYYNGEERAKGNILERFSAQQFPDLHSELNLSSLELGDSALYFCASSVGTGGDYGYTFGSGTRLTVV.

The chain employs TRBV14 and TRBJ2-5, with 9 bases aligning to TRBD1. Germline V gives CDR1 SGHDN, CDR2 FVKESK. This CDR3 contains 16 residues. J gave up 5 bases and V 0 bases, and 7 bases lay outside the gene matches. DNA for the CDR3: TGTGCCAGCAGCCAAGACAGGACAGGGGCCAGGGAGACCCAGTACTTC. Translated, it gives CASSQDRTGARETQYF.

The V call is TRBV9, the J call TRBJ2-6; 9 bases are shared with TRBD1. Germline lookup yields CDR1 SGDLS and CDR2 YYNGEE. Trimming took 4 bases from V and 2 from J; bases not matched to a gene: 10. This CDR3 is built from 18 residues. The CDR3 region is CASSIDRDRAPGANVLTF. CDR3 sequence (DNA): TGTGCCAGCAGCATTGACCGGGACAGGGCTCCTGGGGCCAACGTCCTGACTTTC.

The gene calls are TRBV6-5 and TRBJ1-1; maybe TRBD1 (5 bases). Trimming took 8 bases from V and 1 from J, leaving 14 bases between them. This CDR3 is 14 amino acids long. CDR1 and CDR2 from the germline V gene are MNHEY and SVGAGI. The chain's CDR3 is CASGAVFKNTEAFF. In DNA, the CDR3 is TGTGCCAGCGGGGCGGTATTCAAGAACACTGAAGCTTTCTTT.

A few counts support this clone. The J gene is TRBJ2-2, the V gene TRBV29-1, with 13 bases aligning to TRBD2. The trim removed 4 bases at V and 4 bases at J, leaving 9 bases unmatched. This CDR3 is 17 amino acids long. Germline CDR1 SQVTM, CDR2 ANQGSEA. The CDR3 coding sequence is TGCAGCGTTGCCCCGCAGGGACTAGCGGGAACCACCGGGGAGCTGTTTTTT. Its protein product is CSVAPQGLAGTTGELFF.

This clone was observed a few times. At one boundary the junction diverges from the germline segment, which might be a read error. The chain joins TRBV7-9 to TRBJ2-5, with 11 positions matching TRBD2. The germline gives CDR1 SEHNR, CDR2 FQNEAQ (reference sequence). The CDR3 is 14 amino acids. The CDR3 here is CASSLAGGEETQYF. DNA for the CDR3: TGTGCCAGCAGCCTAGCGGGAGGAGAAGAGACCCAGTACTTC.

This clone was seen a handful of times. CDR3 sequence reads: CASSDRGSNTGELFF. CDR3 nucleotide sequence: TGTGCCAGCAGCGACAGGGGGTCGAACACCGGGGAGCTGTTTTTT. The chain uses TRBV5-4 and TRBJ2-2; 9 nucleotides align to TRBD1. Per the germline V gene, CDR1 is SGHNT and CDR2 is YYREEE (reference sequence). V lost 4 bases, J lost 0 bases, and 1 base stayed unmatched. The CDR3 totals 15 residues. Full variable domain (rest looked up from reference TRBV5-4 and TRBJ2-2): ETGVTQSPTHLIKTRGQQVTLRCSSQSGHNTVSWYQQALGQGPQFIFQYYREEENGRGNFPPRFSGLQFPNYSSELNVNALELDDSALYLCASSDRGSNTGELFFGEGSRLTVL.

This chain connects TRBV30 to TRBJ1-4, with no clear D. V dropped 0 bases and J dropped 0 bases, with 5 bases sitting between them. The CDR3 has 14 amino acids. Germline lookup yields CDR1 GTSNPN and CDR2 SVGIG (reference sequence). The DNA for the CDR3 is TGTGCCTGGAGTGTATTTACAACTAATGAAAAACTGTTTTTT. Translated, it gives CAWSVFTTNEKLFF.

The chain has TRBV29-1 and TRBJ1-2; 8 nucleotides agree with TRBD1. The CDR3 covers 12 residues. V trimming: 5 bases; J trimming: 6 bases; junction bases outside the gene matches: 5. CDR1 is SQVTM, CDR2 ANQGSEA, per germline. CDR3 sequence reads: CSVQQGADGYTF. In nucleotides, the CDR3 is TGCAGCGTTCAGCAGGGGGCGGATGGCTACACCTTC. Full variable domain (missing parts from reference TRBV29-1 and TRBJ1-2): SAVISQKPSRDICQRGTSLTIQCQVDSQVTMMFWYRQQPGQSLTLIATANQGSEATYESGFVIDKFPISRPNLTFSTLTVSNMSPEDSSIYLCSVQQGADGYTFGSGTRLTVV.

This clone has more than one count but fewer than ten. The V call is TRBV27, the J call TRBJ1-1; maybe TRBD1 (5 bases). This CDR3 contains 12 residues. The germline V and J ends were trimmed by 2 bases and 8 bases, with 9 bases remaining between them. The germline gives CDR1 MNHEY, CDR2 SMNVEV (reference sequence). CDR3: CASSLRAGEAFF. CDR3 coding DNA: TGTGCCAGCAGTTTAAGGGCAGGGGAAGCTTTCTTT.

The chain couples TRBV29-1 to TRBJ2-2, with 8 bases fitting TRBD2. V shed 5 bases, J shed 7 bases, and the junction held 6 bases outside the gene matches. Germline V CDR1 and CDR2: SQVTM, ANQGSEA. This CDR3 is built from 13 residues. CDR3 loop: CSVTGTRNGELFF. The CDR3 nucleotides are TGCAGCGTTACCGGGACTAGGAACGGGGAGCTGTTTTTT.

The V gene is TRBV19, the J gene TRBJ1-5, with D perhaps TRBD1 (6 bases). The CDR3 runs 13 residues. Trimming left V 4 bases short and J 5 bases short, with 9 bases between. Germline CDR1 reads LNHDA; CDR2 reads SQIVND (reference sequence). CDR3 nucleotides: TGTGCCAGTAGTAGACAGGAAGATCAGCCCCAGCATTTT. It specifies CASSRQEDQPQHF.

V and J are TRBV6-5 and TRBJ1-2, with a possible D match to TRBD1 (5 bases). The germline CDR1 and CDR2 sequences are MNHEY and SVGAGI. This CDR3 is built from 14 residues. V lost 2 bases, J lost 3 bases, and 10 bases lay in between. This CDR3 reads CASSYGAADYGYTF. The CDR3 DNA reads as TGTGCCAGCAGTTACGGGGCGGCAGACTATGGCTACACCTTC.